Detailed here is one T cell receptor (beta chain). What antigen it recognizes has not been identified. One end of the junction fails to match germline, which may point to a read error. Each collaborating institution followed its own protocols to collect whole blood in K2EDTA tubes. For TCRbeta analysis, collaborators shipped samples as frozen whole blood, isolated PBMCs, or DNA extracted from either of those sample types. This record comes from a study of blood T cell repertoires in COVID-19 (dated by TCRdb to the early 2020s). In the study overall: Samples from collaborators originated in the United States, Italy and Spain and spanned both the acute and convalescent phases of COVID-19. The prospective study material was composed of cDNA or gDNA derived from T cells, B-cell-depleted T cells, or PBMCs. The dataset comprised deeply sampled blood TCRbeta repertoires from subjects exposed to, actively infected with, or recovered from COVID-19. The repertoires were released in a freely available public database intended as a resource for research on the immune response to SARS-CoV-2. The samples were drawn from two sources: the first 160 participants of the ongoing ImmuneRACE study, and over 950 subjects contributed by 6 global collaborators. A de-identified subject ID, COVID-19 status, age in years and sex were almost always included in the sample metadata. Where HLA class I and class II types were available, the types were taken from metadata supplied by the sample provider, not from assay-based typing.

TCRbeta CDR3 regions were amplified from genomic DNA using the immunoSEQ Assay, a bias-controlled multiplex PCR. The original pipeline was this. Nucleated cell counts per sample were estimated from amplification of reference gene primers within the assay. To quantify the absolute abundance of each unique TCRbeta CDR3 rearrangement, sequence reads were collapsed and filtered. For each sample, productive Simpson clonality was calculated as the square root of Simpson's diversity index over productive rearrangements. TCRdb re-hosts the immuneACCESS table, in-frame sequences only. Its copies lack some clones; in the studies checked, an unresolved V gene accounts for under half of them, and the cause for the rest is not known. The D gene and trimming were derived from the DNA, and the V and J assignments and clone size from that table. This sample holds some 51,000 clones; 70% to 90% were observed only once. In total, the top ten clones hold over 7.5% of the sample.

General conclusions and limits of the study: The amount of clinical and demographic metadata varied by source and participant and was provided uncurated.

The CDR3 goes from the cysteine to the phenylalanine over 13 residues. Of the read, only the CDR3 DNA is kept; its 39 bases are in frame from base 1. Based on the germline V gene, the CDR1 and CDR2 sequences are KGHSH and LQKENI. The chain is encoded by TRBV18 joined to TRBJ1-2, and TRBD1 may be the D gene, going by 6 matching bases. This receptor was obtained from a man in his fifties with active COVID-19. Sequences were obtained from peripheral blood. The DNA sequence follows: TGTGCCAGCTCTCCACGACAGGTTCAGGGCTACACCTTC. It translates to CASSPRQVQGYTF.